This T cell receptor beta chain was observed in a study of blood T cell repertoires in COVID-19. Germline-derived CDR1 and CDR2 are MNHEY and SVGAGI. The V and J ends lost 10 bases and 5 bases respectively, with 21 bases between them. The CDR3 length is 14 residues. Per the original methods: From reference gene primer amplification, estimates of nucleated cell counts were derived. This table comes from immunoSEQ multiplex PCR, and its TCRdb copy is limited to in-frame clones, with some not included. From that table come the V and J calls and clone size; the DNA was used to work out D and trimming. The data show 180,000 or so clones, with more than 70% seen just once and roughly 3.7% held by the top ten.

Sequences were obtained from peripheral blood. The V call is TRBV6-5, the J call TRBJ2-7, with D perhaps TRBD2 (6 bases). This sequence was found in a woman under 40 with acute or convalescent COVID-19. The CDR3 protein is CATRFGGDLDEQYF. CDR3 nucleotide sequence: TGTGCCACCAGGTTCGGAGGGGATTTGGACGAGCAGTACTTC.